This entry features one TCR beta chain sequence. The second PCR ran about 7 to 12 cycles with a sample-barcoded 5' primer and J-beta primers. TCRdb called the 5' RACE reads again in MiXCR, with one record for every CDR3 protein. This sample carries 700,000 to 1,000,000 distinct CDR3 sequences, approximately 48% of them seen once, and the ten largest clones take about a fifth. The data stem from a study of blood T cells in healthy people across ages. This CDR3 contains 17 residues. After removal of 1 base from V and 4 bases from J, the junction contained 13 bases not matched to a gene. The germline CDR1 and CDR2 sequences are DFQATT and SNEGSKA (reference sequence).

The receptor's source is a man between 60 and 75 years old in good health. The sample taken for sequencing was blood. J is TRBJ2-3 and V is TRBV20-1, with 8 bases matching TRBD2. The CDR3 DNA sequence: TGCAGTGCTAGAGTTCCCCTAGCGGGTCCCCTAGCAGATACGCAGTATTTT. As protein: CSARVPLAGPLADTQYF.